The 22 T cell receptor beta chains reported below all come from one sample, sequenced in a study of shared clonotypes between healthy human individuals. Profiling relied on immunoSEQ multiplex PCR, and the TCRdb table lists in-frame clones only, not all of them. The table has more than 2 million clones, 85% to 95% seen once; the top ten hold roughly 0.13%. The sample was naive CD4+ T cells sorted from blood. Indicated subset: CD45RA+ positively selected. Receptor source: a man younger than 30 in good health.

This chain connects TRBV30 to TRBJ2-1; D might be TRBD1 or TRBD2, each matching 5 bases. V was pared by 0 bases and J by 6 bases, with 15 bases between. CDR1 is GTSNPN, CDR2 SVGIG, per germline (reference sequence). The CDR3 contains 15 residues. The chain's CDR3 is CAWSVRRGDGNEQFF. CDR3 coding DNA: TGTGCCTGGAGTGTAAGACGGGGCGATGGCAATGAGCAGTTCTTC.

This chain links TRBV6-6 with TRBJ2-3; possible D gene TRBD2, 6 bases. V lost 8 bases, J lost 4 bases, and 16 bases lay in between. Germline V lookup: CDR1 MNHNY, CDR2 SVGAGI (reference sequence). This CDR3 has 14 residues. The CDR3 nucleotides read TGTGCCAGCGTCACGGGAGATGGGGCAGATACGCAGTATTTT. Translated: CASVTGDGADTQYF.

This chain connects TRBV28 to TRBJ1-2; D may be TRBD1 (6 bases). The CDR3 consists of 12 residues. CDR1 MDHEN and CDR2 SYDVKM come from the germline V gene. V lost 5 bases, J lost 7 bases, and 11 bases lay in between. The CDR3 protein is CASSVNRAGYTF. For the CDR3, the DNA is TGTGCCAGCAGTGTCAACAGGGCTGGCTACACCTTC.

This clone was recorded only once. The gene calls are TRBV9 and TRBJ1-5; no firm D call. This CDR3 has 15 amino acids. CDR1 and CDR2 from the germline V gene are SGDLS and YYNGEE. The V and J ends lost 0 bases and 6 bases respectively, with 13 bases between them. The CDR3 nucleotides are TGTGCCAGCAGCGTAGAAGCTGCGGGTGGTCAGCCCCAGCATTTT. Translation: CASSVEAAGGQPQHF.

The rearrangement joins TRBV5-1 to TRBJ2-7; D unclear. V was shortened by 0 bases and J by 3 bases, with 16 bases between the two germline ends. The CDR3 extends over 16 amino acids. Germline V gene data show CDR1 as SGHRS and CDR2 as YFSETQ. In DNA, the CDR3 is TGCGCCAGCAGCTTGGTGTCGACGGTGACTTACTACGAGCAGTACTTC. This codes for CASSLVSTVTYYEQYF.

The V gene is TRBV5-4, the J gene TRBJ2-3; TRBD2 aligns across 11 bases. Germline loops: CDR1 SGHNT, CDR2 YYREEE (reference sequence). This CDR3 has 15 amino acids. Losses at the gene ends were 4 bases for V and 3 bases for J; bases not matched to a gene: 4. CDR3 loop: CASSGTSGSTDTQYF. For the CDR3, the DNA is TGTGCCAGCAGCGGTACTAGCGGGAGTACAGATACGCAGTATTTT.

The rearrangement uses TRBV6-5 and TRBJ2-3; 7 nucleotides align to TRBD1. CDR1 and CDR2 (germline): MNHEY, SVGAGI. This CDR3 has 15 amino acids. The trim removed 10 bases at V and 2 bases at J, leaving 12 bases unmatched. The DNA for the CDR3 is TGTGCCACGCGGCCCTCGGGACAGCACACAGATACGCAGTATTTT. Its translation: CATRPSGQHTDTQYF.

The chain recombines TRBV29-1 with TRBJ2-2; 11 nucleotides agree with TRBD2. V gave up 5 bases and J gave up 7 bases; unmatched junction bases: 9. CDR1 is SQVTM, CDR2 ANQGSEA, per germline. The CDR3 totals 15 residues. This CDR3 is CSVKGLAVDLGELFF. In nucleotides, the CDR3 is TGCAGCGTTAAGGGACTAGCGGTGGATCTCGGGGAGCTGTTTTTT.

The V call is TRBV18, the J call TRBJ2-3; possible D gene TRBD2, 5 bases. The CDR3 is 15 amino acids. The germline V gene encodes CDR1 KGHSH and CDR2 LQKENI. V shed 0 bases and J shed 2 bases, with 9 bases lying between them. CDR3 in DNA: TGTGCCAGCTCACCACCGAACGGGAACACAGATACGCAGTATTTT. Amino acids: CASSPPNGNTDTQYF.

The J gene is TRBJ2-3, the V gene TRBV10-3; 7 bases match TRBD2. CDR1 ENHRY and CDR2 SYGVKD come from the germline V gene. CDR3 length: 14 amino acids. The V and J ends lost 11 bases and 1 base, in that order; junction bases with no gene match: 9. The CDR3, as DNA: TGTGCCCTCCTCAGCGGGGAGGGCACAGATACGCAGTATTTT. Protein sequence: CALLSGEGTDTQYF.

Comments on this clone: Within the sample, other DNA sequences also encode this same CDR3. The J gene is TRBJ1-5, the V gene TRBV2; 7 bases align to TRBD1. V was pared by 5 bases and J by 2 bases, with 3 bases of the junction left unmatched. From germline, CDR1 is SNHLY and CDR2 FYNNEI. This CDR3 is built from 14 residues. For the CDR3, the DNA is TGTGCCAGCAGTCCTCAGGGGGGCAATCAGCCCCAGCATTTT. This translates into CASSPQGGNQPQHF.

CDR3 residues: CASSPSSGSSYEQYF. Written as DNA, the CDR3 is TGTGCCAGCTCACCCTCTAGCGGGAGCTCCTACGAGCAGTACTTC. The chain joins TRBV18 to TRBJ2-7, with 10 bases that match TRBD2. The V segment lost 3 bases and the J segment 0 bases; nucleotides outside the gene matches: 2. Germline V CDR1 and CDR2: KGHSH, LQKENI. This CDR3 is 15 amino acids long.

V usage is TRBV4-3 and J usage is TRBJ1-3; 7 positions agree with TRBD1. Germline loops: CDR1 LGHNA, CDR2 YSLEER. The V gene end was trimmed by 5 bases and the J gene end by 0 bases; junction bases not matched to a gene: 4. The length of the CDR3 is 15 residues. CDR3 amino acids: CASSWDRSSGNTIYF. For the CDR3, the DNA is TGCGCCAGCAGCTGGGACAGAAGCTCTGGAAACACCATATATTTT.

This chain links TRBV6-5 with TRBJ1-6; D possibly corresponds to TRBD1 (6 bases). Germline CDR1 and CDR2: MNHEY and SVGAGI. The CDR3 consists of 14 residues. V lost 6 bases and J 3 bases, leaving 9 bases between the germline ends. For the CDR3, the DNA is TGTGCCAGCAGCGGGACAAACTATAATTCACCCCTCCACTTT. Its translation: CASSGTNYNSPLHF.

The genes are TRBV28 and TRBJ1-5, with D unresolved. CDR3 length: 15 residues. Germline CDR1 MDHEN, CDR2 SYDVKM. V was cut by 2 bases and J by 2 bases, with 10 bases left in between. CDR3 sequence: CASSLGGMGNQPQHF. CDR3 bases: TGTGCCAGCAGTTTAGGAGGTATGGGCAATCAGCCCCAGCATTTT.

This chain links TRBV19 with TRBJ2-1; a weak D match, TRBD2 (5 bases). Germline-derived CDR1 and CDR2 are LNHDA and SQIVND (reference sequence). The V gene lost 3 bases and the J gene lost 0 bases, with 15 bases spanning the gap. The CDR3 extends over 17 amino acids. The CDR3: CASSMVSGVSSYNEQFF. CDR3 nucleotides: TGTGCCAGTAGTATGGTTTCCGGGGTCTCCTCCTACAATGAGCAGTTCTTC.

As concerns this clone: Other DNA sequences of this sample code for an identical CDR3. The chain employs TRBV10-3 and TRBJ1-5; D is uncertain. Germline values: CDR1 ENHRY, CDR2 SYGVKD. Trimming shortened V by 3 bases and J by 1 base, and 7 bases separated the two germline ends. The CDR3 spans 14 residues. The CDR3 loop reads CAISDSLSNQPQHF. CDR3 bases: TGTGCCATCAGTGATTCACTCAGCAATCAGCCCCAGCATTTT.

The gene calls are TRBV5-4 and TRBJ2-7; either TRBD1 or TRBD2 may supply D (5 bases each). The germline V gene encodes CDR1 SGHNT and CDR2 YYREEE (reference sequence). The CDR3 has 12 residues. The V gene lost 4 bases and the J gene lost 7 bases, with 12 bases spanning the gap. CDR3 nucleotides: TGTGCCAGCAGCCGAGGGGAACAAGAGCAGTACTTC. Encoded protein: CASSRGEQEQYF.

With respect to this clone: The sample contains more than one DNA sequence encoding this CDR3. CDR3 region: CASSSSSYNEQFF. Written as DNA, the CDR3 is TGCGCCAGCAGCTCTAGCTCCTACAATGAGCAGTTCTTC. The rearrangement links TRBV5-1 to TRBJ2-1; no clear D gene. Germline-derived CDR1 and CDR2 are SGHRS and YFSETQ. V gave up 3 bases and J gave up 0 bases, with 4 bases separating them. The CDR3 is 13 amino acids. Looking up the rest from reference TRBV5-1 and TRBJ2-1 gives the full variable domain: KAGVTQTPRYLIKTRGQQVTLSCSPISGHRSVSWYQQTPGQGLQFLFEYFSETQRNKGNFPGRFSGRQFSNSRSEMNVSTLELGDSALYLCASSSSSYNEQFFGPGTRLTVL.

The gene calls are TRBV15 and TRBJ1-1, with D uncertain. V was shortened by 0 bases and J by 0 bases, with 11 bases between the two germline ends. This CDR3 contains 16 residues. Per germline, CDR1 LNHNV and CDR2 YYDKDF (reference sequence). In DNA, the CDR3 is TGTGCCACCAGCAGAGAAGCAGTAAACATGAACACTGAAGCTTTCTTT. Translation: CATSREAVNMNTEAFF.

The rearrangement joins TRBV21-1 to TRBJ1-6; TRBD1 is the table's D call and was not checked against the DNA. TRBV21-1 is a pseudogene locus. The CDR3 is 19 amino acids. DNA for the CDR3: TGTGCCAGCAGTCCCTTGGAGGACCGGGACAGGGGGAAAGATTCACCCCTCCACTTT. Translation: CASSPLEDRDRGKDSPLHF.

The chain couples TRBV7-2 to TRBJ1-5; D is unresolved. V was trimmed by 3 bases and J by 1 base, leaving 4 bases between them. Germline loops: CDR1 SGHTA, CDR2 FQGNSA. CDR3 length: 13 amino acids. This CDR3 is CASSFTSNQPQHF. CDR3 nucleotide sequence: TGTGCCAGCAGCTTTACGAGCAATCAGCCCCAGCATTTT. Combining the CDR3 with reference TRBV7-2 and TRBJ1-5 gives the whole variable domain GAGVSQSPSNKVTEKGKDVELRCDPISGHTALYWYRQSLGQGLEFLIYFQGNSAPDKSGLPSDRFSAERTGGSVSTLTIQRTQQEDSAVYLCASSFTSNQPQHFGDGTRLSIL.